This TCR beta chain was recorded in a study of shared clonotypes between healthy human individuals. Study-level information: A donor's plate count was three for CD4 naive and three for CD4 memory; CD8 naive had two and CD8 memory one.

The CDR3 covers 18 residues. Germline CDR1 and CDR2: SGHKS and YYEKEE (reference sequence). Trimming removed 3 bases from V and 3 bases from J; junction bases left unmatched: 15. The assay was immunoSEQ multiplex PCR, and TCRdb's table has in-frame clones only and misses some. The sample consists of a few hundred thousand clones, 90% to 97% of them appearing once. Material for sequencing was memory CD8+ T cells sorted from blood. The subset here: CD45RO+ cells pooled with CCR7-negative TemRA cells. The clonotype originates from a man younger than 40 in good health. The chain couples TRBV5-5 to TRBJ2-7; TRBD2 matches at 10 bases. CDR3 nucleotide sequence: TGTGCCAGCAGCTCCGTAACGCCACTAGCGGGGATAAACTACGAGCAGTACTTC. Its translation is CASSSVTPLAGINYEQYF.